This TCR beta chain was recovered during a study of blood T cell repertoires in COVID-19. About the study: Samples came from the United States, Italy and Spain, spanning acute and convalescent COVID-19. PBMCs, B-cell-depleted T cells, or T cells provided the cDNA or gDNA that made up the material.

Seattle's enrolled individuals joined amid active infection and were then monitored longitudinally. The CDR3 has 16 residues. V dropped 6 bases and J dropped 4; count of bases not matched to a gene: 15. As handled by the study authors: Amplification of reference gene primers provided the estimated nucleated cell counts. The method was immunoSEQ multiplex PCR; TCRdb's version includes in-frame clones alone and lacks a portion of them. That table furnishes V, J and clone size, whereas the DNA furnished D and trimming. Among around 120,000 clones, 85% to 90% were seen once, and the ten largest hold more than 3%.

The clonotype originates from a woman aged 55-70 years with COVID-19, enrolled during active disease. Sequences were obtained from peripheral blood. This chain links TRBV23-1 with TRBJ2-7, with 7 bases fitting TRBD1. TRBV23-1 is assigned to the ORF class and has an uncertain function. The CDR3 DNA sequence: TGCGCCAGCAGCCACCCGACAGGGCGGATCTTTTACGAGCAGTACTTC. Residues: CASSHPTGRIFYEQYF.